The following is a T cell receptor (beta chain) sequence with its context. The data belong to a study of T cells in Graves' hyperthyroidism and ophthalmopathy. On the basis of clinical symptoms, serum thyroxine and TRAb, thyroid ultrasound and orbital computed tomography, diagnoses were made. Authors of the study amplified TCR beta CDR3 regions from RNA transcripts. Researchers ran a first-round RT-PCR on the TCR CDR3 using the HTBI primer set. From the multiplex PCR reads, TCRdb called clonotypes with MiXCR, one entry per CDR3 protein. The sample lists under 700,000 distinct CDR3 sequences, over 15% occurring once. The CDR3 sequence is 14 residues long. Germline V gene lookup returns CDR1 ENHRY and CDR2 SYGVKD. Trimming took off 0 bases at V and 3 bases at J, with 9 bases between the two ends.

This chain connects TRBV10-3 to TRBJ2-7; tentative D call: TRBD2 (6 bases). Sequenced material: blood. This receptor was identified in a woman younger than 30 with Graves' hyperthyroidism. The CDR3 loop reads CAISESLGGYEQYF. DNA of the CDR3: TGTGCCATCAGTGAGTCCTTGGGGGGCTACGAGCAGTACTTC.